Listed below are T cell receptor beta chains from one sample, sequenced in a study of beta chain features in type 1 diabetes. Only in-frame clones appear in the TCRdb table, and some are missing; sequencing was by immunoSEQ multiplex PCR. The data contain around 150,000 clones, 6.5% to 10% of them seen just once; the ten biggest clones take up 0.54%. Sequenced: central memory CD4+ T cells from blood. These receptor sequences come from a young woman with type 1 diabetes. Each CDR3 is given with its conserved first and last residue. D genes are given only for firm matches. The size field is filled for only some rows; it gives once, few, many or a size class.

TRBV5-4	-	TRBJ2-5	few	TGTGCCAGCAGCTTGGCTGGGGGCGGAGAGACCCAGTACTTC	CASSLAGGGETQYF
TRBV10-3	TRBD1	TRBJ2-7	few	TGTGCCATCAGTGAGTCGGGACAGGGTAGCCCCTACGAGCAGTACTTC	CAISESGQGSPYEQYF
TRBV5-6	TRBD1	TRBJ1-5	-	TGTGCCAGCAGCTCCGGGACAGGGGGCTCGCCCCAGCATTTT	CASSSGTGGSPQHF
TRBV5-4	TRBD2	TRBJ2-3	-	TGTGCCAGCAGCTTTCGAACTAGCGGTATCACAGATACGCAGTATTTT	CASSFRTSGITDTQYF
TRBV7-2	-	TRBJ2-7	few	TGTGCCAGCAGCTCGTACGATCAGACAGGTAGATACGAGCAGTACTTC	CASSSYDQTGRYEQYF
TRBV7-2	-	TRBJ2-1	-	TGTGCCAGCAGCCCAGCCCCGAGGATTGAGCAGTTCTTC	CASSPAPRIEQFF
TRBV4-1	TRBD2	TRBJ2-3	few	TGCGCCAGCAGCCAAGGAGTGTCGGCGGGGGTCGGAGATACGCAGTATTTT	CASSQGVSAGVGDTQYF
TRBV7-2	-	TRBJ1-5	few	TGTGCCAGCAGCTTAGATTTACAGCCCCAGCATTTT	CASSLDLQPQHF
TRBV11-2	TRBD2	TRBJ2-1	-	TGTGCCAGCAGCCAGACTAGCGGGGCATACAATGAGCAGTTCTTC	CASSQTSGAYNEQFF
TRBV28	-	TRBJ1-2	-	TGTGCCAGCAGTGTACGGACAGTTTATGGCTACACCTTC	CASSVRTVYGYTF
TRBV9	-	TRBJ2-3	-	TGTGCCAGCAGCGTAGACATCACAGATACGCAGTATTTT	CASSVDITDTQYF
TRBV19	-	TRBJ2-7	-	TGTGCCAGTAGTTGGCGGGACGGGTCCTACGAGCAGTACTTC	CASSWRDGSYEQYF
TRBV19	-	TRBJ2-5	-	TGTGCCAGTAGTACCCCAGGGGATTCGGAGACCCAGTACTTC	CASSTPGDSETQYF
TRBV29-1	TRBD1	TRBJ2-3	-	TGCAGCGTTGAACGGGACAGGGGAGTCGCAGATACGCAGTATTTT	CSVERDRGVADTQYF
TRBV6-5	-	TRBJ2-3	-	TGTGCCAGCAGTTACAGCCTAGACGGGTCAGATACGCAGTATTTT	CASSYSLDGSDTQYF
TRBV25-1	TRBD1	TRBJ1-1	-	TGTGCCAGCAGAGCCCAGGGACAGGGGTTCCCTGAAGCTTTCTTT	CASRAQGQGFPEAFF
TRBV18	-	TRBJ2-1	few	TGTGCCAGCTCACCAAGGTCCGGAGACTCCTACAATGAGCAGTTCTTC	CASSPRSGDSYNEQFF
TRBV19	TRBD1	TRBJ1-1	-	TGTGCCAGTAGGGGACGACAGGGAAAGAACACTGAAGCTTTCTTT	CASRGRQGKNTEAFF
TRBV2	-	TRBJ2-7	-	TGTGCCAGCAGTGAAATCCTAGCAAACCGGTACGAGCAGTACTTC	CASSEILANRYEQYF
TRBV7-8	-	TRBJ1-1	few	TGTGCCAGCAGCGCCAGGGGAGAGGCTGAAGCTTTCTTT	CASSARGEAEAFF
TRBV7-3	TRBD2	TRBJ2-1	-	TGTGCCAGCAGCTTTGGCCGTGGGGCTAGCGGGAAGATGGATGAGCAGTTCTTC	CASSFGRGASGKMDEQFF
TRBV18	-	TRBJ1-1	-	TGTGCCAGCGGACAGATAAACACTGAAGCTTTCTTT	CASGQINTEAFF
TRBV7-2	-	TRBJ1-1	-	TGTGCCAGCAGCTCAAGGGGTATGAACACTGAAGCTTTCTTT	CASSSRGMNTEAFF
TRBV28	-	TRBJ1-2	-	TGTGCCAGCAGCTGGGGGGGTGGCTACACCTTC	CASSWGGGYTF
TRBV4-3	TRBD1	TRBJ2-7	many	TGCGCCAGCAGCCAAGGGGACAGCTCCTACGAGCAGTACTTC	CASSQGDSSYEQYF
TRBV2	TRBD2	TRBJ2-1	few	TGTGCCAGCAGTGCCCGAGCGGGAGGGCTCAATGAGCAGTTCTTC	CASSARAGGLNEQFF
TRBV29-1	-	TRBJ2-2	few	TGCAGCGTAGGAGGGTTGAGCACCGGGGAGCTGTTTTTT	CSVGGLSTGELFF
TRBV5-1	TRBD2	TRBJ2-1	few	TGCGCCAGCAGCTTGGGCCCTAGCGGGAGGACCGAGCAGTTCTTC	CASSLGPSGRTEQFF
TRBV18	-	TRBJ2-5	few	TGTGCCAGCTCACCCTTCTCCGGTGTCGGTGGAGAGCAGTACTTC	CASSPFSGVGGEQYF
TRBV6-1	-	TRBJ2-3	-	TGTGCCAGCAGTGATGTAGGGGTAGGGACAGATACGCAGTATTTT	CASSDVGVGTDTQYF
TRBV9	-	TRBJ2-7	few	TGTGCCAGCAGCATCCGGGACACTTCCTACGAGCAGTACTTC	CASSIRDTSYEQYF
TRBV4-1	TRBD2	TRBJ2-3	-	TGCGCCAGCAGCAAACTAGCGGGGGCCATCACAGATACGCAGTATTTT	CASSKLAGAITDTQYF
TRBV18	-	TRBJ2-2	few	TGTGCCAGCTCACCACTCCAGGGGCCGAACGGGGAGCTGTTTTTT	CASSPLQGPNGELFF
TRBV12-5	TRBD2	TRBJ2-2	-	TGTGCTAGTGGTCCCTCGGGGAGGGAGGACACCGGGGAGCTGTTTTTT	CASGPSGREDTGELFF
TRBV19	TRBD1	TRBJ1-1	few	TGTGCCAGTAGAAACCCGACCTCCGGGACAGGGCGGACTGAAGCTTTCTTT	CASRNPTSGTGRTEAFF
TRBV4-1	TRBD2	TRBJ2-5	few	TGCGCCAGCAGCCAAACTAGCGGGAGGGAGACCCAGTACTTC	CASSQTSGRETQYF
TRBV29-1	TRBD2	TRBJ2-3	few	TGCAGCGTTTGGGCTAGCGGGAGGAGCGATACGCAGTATTTT	CSVWASGRSDTQYF
TRBV4-2	-	TRBJ1-1	-	TGTGCCAGCAGCTTGTCGTCCAGGGAAGCTTTCTTT	CASSLSSREAFF
TRBV19	-	TRBJ2-1	-	TGTGCCAGTAGTGTATGGCGGAGCTCCTACAATGAGCAGTTCTTC	CASSVWRSSYNEQFF
TRBV7-2	-	TRBJ2-2	-	TGTGCCAGCAGCCCCGATCCGTATAGTGTGACCGGGGAGCTGTTTTTT	CASSPDPYSVTGELFF
TRBV5-1	-	TRBJ1-2	-	TGCGCCAGCAGCTTGGACAGAAACTATGGCTACACCTTC	CASSLDRNYGYTF
TRBV7-9	TRBD1	TRBJ2-1	few	TGTGCCAGCAGCCGAGGACAGGGCATCTACAATGAGCAGTTCTTC	CASSRGQGIYNEQFF
TRBV15	TRBD1	TRBJ2-2	few	TGTGCCACCAGCAGATACAGGGGGCAGGGTGACACCGGGGAGCTGTTTTTT	CATSRYRGQGDTGELFF
TRBV7-2	-	TRBJ1-5	-	TGTGCCAGCAGCTTAAGTAGCGAACAGCAAAAGCATTTT	CASSLSSEQQKHF
TRBV5-1	-	TRBJ2-7	few	TGCGCCAGCAGCTGGAACAGCAACTACGAGCAGTACTTC	CASSWNSNYEQYF
TRBV13	TRBD1	TRBJ2-7	-	TGTGCCAGCAGCCGGACAGGGGGCGGGTACGAGCAGTACTTC	CASSRTGGGYEQYF
TRBV4-3	-	TRBJ2-7	few	TGCGCCAGCAGCCGACTAGTTTTCGACACCGAGCAGTACTTC	CASSRLVFDTEQYF
TRBV19	-	TRBJ2-1	-	TGTGCCAGTAGTATTATTAGCGAGTACAATGAGCAGTTCTTC	CASSIISEYNEQFF
TRBV9	-	TRBJ1-6	-	TGTGCCAGCAGCGTAGAAGTCTCGGGGAATTCACCCCTCCACTTT	CASSVEVSGNSPLHF
TRBV4-1	-	TRBJ1-1	few	TGCGCCAGCAGCCAACTTCCCCCTGAGGAGACTGAAGCTTTCTTT	CASSQLPPEETEAFF